This T cell receptor beta chain stems from a study of metastatic and nonmetastatic thyroid tumors. The V gene's germline CDR1 is SGDLS and CDR2 YYNGEE. This CDR3 is built from 11 residues. With 3 bases removed from V and 5 bases from J, the gap between germline ends came to 3 bases. Treatment of any kind had been given to no patient before thyroid surgery. With MiXCR, TCRdb called clones anew from the PCR reads. The profile shows over 25,000 clones, roughly a tenth of them singletons. This clone occurred a few times. This clonotype originated in a female donor with papillary thyroid cancer or a benign thyroid nodule (not recorded which). Some clones in this sample may be carry-over from other donors' samples. Sequencing was done on a sample of blood. V gene TRBV9 combines with J gene TRBJ2-1; D is undetermined. CDR3 in amino acids: CASSANNEQFF. The CDR3 region has the DNA TGTGCCAGCAGCGCCAACAATGAGCAGTTCTTC.